This TCR beta chain derives from a study of blood T cell repertoires in COVID-19. Study summary: Donors in the United States, Italy and Spain gave samples during acute or convalescent COVID-19. Sample material is recorded as cDNA or gDNA derived from T cells, B-cell-depleted T cells, or PBMCs.

In the original processing: Reference gene primers were amplified, and this amplification served to estimate nucleated cell counts. Profiling relied on immunoSEQ multiplex PCR, and the TCRdb table lists in-frame clones only, not all of them. Clone size and V and J calls were adopted from that table, with D and trimming inferred from the DNA. The data show about 120,000 clones, about nine tenths seen once. The sample comprised peripheral blood. This sequence was found in a man aged 40-50 years with acute or convalescent COVID-19.

The CDR3 loop reads CASSIRTDTEAFF. The CDR3 DNA follows: TGTGCCAGTAGTATCCGTACGGACACTGAAGCTTTCTTT. The chain joins TRBV19 to TRBJ1-1, with D hard to call. Germline CDR1 is LNHDA and CDR2 is SQIVND (reference sequence). V was shortened by 3 bases and J by 3 bases, with 8 bases between the two germline ends. This CDR3 contains 13 residues.